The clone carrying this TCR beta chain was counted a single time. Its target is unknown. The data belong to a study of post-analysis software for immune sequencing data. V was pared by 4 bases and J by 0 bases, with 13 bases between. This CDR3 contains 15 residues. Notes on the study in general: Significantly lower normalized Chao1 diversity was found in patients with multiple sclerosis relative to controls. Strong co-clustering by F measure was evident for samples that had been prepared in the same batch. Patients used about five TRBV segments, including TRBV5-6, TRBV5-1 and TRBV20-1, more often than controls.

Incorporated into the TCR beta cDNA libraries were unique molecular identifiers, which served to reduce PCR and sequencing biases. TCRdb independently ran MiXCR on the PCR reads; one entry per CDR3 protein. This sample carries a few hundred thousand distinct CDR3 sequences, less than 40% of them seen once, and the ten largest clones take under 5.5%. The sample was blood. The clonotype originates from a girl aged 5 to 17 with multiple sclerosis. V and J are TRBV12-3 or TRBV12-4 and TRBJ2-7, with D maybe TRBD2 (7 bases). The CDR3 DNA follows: TGTGCCAGCAGTTCTGGGGCGGGGGCCTCCTACGAGCAGTACTTC. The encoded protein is CASSSGAGASYEQYF.